Listed here is a single TCR beta chain. What it binds is unknown. This specimen comes from a study of T cell responses to AZD1222 COVID-19 vaccine. Study-level points and caveats: Seropositivity was recorded at baseline in only 6 or 7 AZD1222 recipients. White British donors predominated, females outnumbered males, and clonal diversity was possibly underestimated. Reportedly, close to half of spike-specific TCRs are directed against unmutated variant regions.

This CDR3 has 13 amino acids. The ends were cut back, 0 bases at V and 9 bases at J, with 13 bases in the middle. Germline V CDR1 and CDR2: GTSNPN, SVGIG (reference sequence). Some clones are missing from TCRdb's copy, which holds only in-frame ones; the method was immunoSEQ multiplex PCR. Among 150,000 or so clones listed, about 92% were seen once. The material sequenced was peripheral blood, taken 28 days after the second AZD1222 dose. The clonotype originates from an adult who received the AZD1222 COVID-19 vaccine. The chain carries TRBV30 and TRBJ2-3, with TRBD1 as a possible D gene (5 bases). CDR3 amino acids: CAWSVQFQGTQYF. CDR3 DNA sequence: TGTGCCTGGAGTGTACAATTTCAGGGCACGCAGTATTTT.